A single sample is the source of the 25 T cell receptor beta chains below, sequenced in a study of blood T cell repertoires in COVID-19. Produced via immunoSEQ multiplex PCR; TCRdb's table is partial and in-frame only. Of under 200,000 clones detected, roughly nine tenths appear once; the ten largest clones hold approximately 11%. Input material: peripheral blood. Receptor source: a woman aged 60-75 years with COVID-19, enrolled during active disease.

The chain has TRBV27 and TRBJ2-1, with 11 nucleotides matching TRBD2. The CDR3 spans 16 residues. CDR1 is MNHEY, CDR2 SMNVEV, per germline (reference sequence). J gave up 1 base and V 5 bases, and 4 bases lay outside the gene matches. In nucleotides, the CDR3 is TGTGCCAGCAGTACCTCTAGCGGGAGGTCCTACAATGAGCAGTTCTTC. Translated: CASSTSSGRSYNEQFF.

The chain is built from TRBV5-6 and TRBJ1-2; TRBD1 matches at 7 bases. Germline assignment: CDR1 SGHDT and CDR2 YYEEEE. The J segment lost 8 bases and the V segment lost 2 bases, leaving 9 bases of the junction unmatched. This CDR3 is built from 14 residues. The CDR3 here is CASSFNEGASGYTF. The CDR3 region has the DNA TGTGCCAGCAGCTTTAATGAGGGGGCGAGCGGCTACACCTTC.

The V gene is TRBV5-4, the J gene TRBJ2-1, with TRBD2 identical over 8 bases. The ends lost 5 bases at V and 8 bases at J; junction bases unmatched: 9. The CDR3 covers 14 residues. Germline V gives CDR1 SGHNT, CDR2 YYREEE (reference sequence). The CDR3 DNA reads as TGTGCCAGCAGACCGGGACTAGATTGGTATGAGCAGTTCTTC. Protein sequence: CASRPGLDWYEQFF. Combining the CDR3 with reference TRBV5-4 and TRBJ2-1 gives the whole variable domain ETGVTQSPTHLIKTRGQQVTLRCSSQSGHNTVSWYQQALGQGPQFIFQYYREEENGRGNFPPRFSGLQFPNYSSELNVNALELDDSALYLCASRPGLDWYEQFFGPGTRLTVL.

The rearrangement joins TRBV15 to TRBJ1-3; D gene ambiguous. Trimming removed 0 bases at V and 9 bases at J, with 12 bases between. CDR1 LNHNV and CDR2 YYDKDF come from the germline V gene (reference sequence). The CDR3 totals 14 residues. In nucleotides, the CDR3 is TGTGCCACCAGCAGAGATAGACAATTGGGCACCATATATTTT. This gives the protein CATSRDRQLGTIYF.

The rearrangement uses TRBV28 and TRBJ1-6; 8 bases agree with TRBD1. Losses at the gene ends were 1 base for V and 8 bases for J; bases not matched to a gene: 7. This CDR3 comprises 16 residues. In germline, CDR1 is MDHEN, CDR2 SYDVKM. CDR3 DNA: TGTGCCAGCAGTTTATTAGGGGACAGGTCATATTCACCCCTCCACTTT. Translating it yields CASSLLGDRSYSPLHF.

The chain carries TRBV7-3 and TRBJ2-7; TRBD2 matches at 7 bases. CDR3 length: 15 residues. Germline trimming cut 2 bases from V and 5 bases from J; bases unmatched to any gene: 9. Per germline, CDR1 SGHTA and CDR2 FQGTGA. CDR3 loop: CASSLLGGRHDEQYF. CDR3 DNA sequence: TGTGCCAGCAGCTTATTGGGCGGGAGACACGACGAGCAGTACTTC.

The chain is built from TRBV30 and TRBJ2-3, with 9 bases that match TRBD1. Trimming removed 3 bases from V and 5 bases from J; junction bases left unmatched: 6. This CDR3 comprises 14 residues. Germline CDR1 is GTSNPN and CDR2 is SVGIG (reference sequence). The CDR3 DNA reads as TGTGCCTGGAGCCGGGACAGGGTGGGAGATACGCAGTATTTT. It encodes CAWSRDRVGDTQYF.

The chain combines TRBV7-8 with TRBJ1-2; TRBD1 aligns across 8 bases. CDR1 and CDR2 from the germline V gene are SGHVS and FQNEAQ. The CDR3 spans 14 residues. The V and J ends lost 2 bases and 3 bases, in that order; junction bases with no gene match: 2. The CDR3 loop is CASSLPGGDYGYTF. In nucleotides, the CDR3 is TGTGCCAGCAGCTTACCAGGGGGCGACTATGGCTACACCTTC.

The chain couples TRBV30 to TRBJ1-3, with D possibly matching TRBD1 (5 bases). In germline, CDR1 is GTSNPN, CDR2 SVGIG (reference sequence). Trimming took off 0 bases at V and 0 bases at J, with 9 bases between the two ends. This CDR3 is 15 amino acids long. Here the CDR3 DNA reads TGTGCCTGGAGTGTAGAAAGGGGCTCTGGAAACACCATATATTTT. Translating gives CAWSVERGSGNTIYF.

The chain couples TRBV27 to TRBJ1-1; D is uncertain. Germline loops: CDR1 MNHEY, CDR2 SMNVEV (reference sequence). Trimming shortened V by 8 bases and J by 10 bases, and 17 bases separated the two germline ends. There are 12 residues in the CDR3. The CDR3 reads CASRTGSLVAFF. The CDR3 DNA is TGTGCCAGCCGGACGGGGTCACTGGTAGCTTTCTTT.

The rearrangement joins TRBV27 to TRBJ1-1; TRBD1 is a possible D gene (6 bases). V was pared by 2 bases and J by 4 bases, with 14 bases between. Germline V gene sequence: CDR1 MNHEY, CDR2 SMNVEV (reference sequence). CDR3 length: 15 residues. The CDR3 coding sequence is TGTGCCAGCAGTTTAGGGGTAGGGGGTACCACTGAAGCTTTCTTT. It specifies CASSLGVGGTTEAFF.

The CDR3 DNA follows: TGTGCCAGCAGTCCCCCAGGGGTCTATAATTCACCCCTCCACTTT. Encoded protein: CASSPPGVYNSPLHF. The genes are TRBV6-5 and TRBJ1-6; D possibly corresponds to TRBD1 (6 bases). With 5 bases removed from V and 3 bases from J, the gap between germline ends came to 11 bases. Germline-derived CDR1 and CDR2 are MNHEY and SVGAGI. There are 15 residues in the CDR3.

This clone was detected only once. The chain has TRBV5-1 and TRBJ1-2; the D gene is possibly TRBD1 (5 bases). Germline V gene sequence: CDR1 SGHRS, CDR2 YFSETQ. The V end was cut by 0 bases, the J end by 8 bases, with 17 bases between. There are 15 residues in the CDR3. The DNA of the CDR3 is TGCGCCAGCAGCTTGGCCCGGCAGGGAGGGCAAGGCTACACCTTC. Amino acid sequence: CASSLARQGGQGYTF.

V gene TRBV2 combines with J gene TRBJ1-5; possible D gene TRBD1, 6 bases. The CDR3 contains 14 residues. Trimming took 1 base from V and 7 from J, leaving 11 bases between them. Germline-derived CDR1 and CDR2 are SNHLY and FYNNEI. CDR3 coding DNA: TGTGCCAGCAGTGAAGTGAGGGGGAGCCAGCCCCAGCATTTT. This codes for CASSEVRGSQPQHF. Drawing the rest from reference TRBV2 and TRBJ1-5, the complete variable domain is EPEVTQTPSHQVTQMGQEVILRCVPISNHLYFYWYRQILGQKVEFLVSFYNNEISEKSEIFDDQFSVERPDGSNFTLKIRSTKLEDSAMYFCASSEVRGSQPQHFGDGTRLSIL.

CDR3 DNA sequence: TGTGCCAGCAGCCGGGACAGGTACTATGGCTACACCTTC. It translates to CASSRDRYYGYTF. V gene TRBV7-9 combines with J gene TRBJ1-2, with TRBD1 identical over 8 bases. V was pared by 5 bases and J by 3 bases, with 2 bases of the junction left unmatched. CDR1 and CDR2 (germline): SEHNR, FQNEAQ (reference sequence). The CDR3 is 13 amino acids.

This sequence joins TRBV19 and TRBJ1-3; the D gene is possibly TRBD1 (5 bases). V was shortened by 4 bases and J by 1 base, with 11 bases between the two germline ends. The CDR3 runs 15 residues. CDR1 is LNHDA, CDR2 SQIVND, per germline (reference sequence). The CDR3 coding sequence is TGTGCCAGTAGTAGAGACAGTGGTTCTGGAAACACCATATATTTT. It is translated as CASSRDSGSGNTIYF.

The chain employs TRBV11-2 and TRBJ2-7; D might be TRBD1 (5 bases). CDR1 and CDR2 (germline): SGHAT, FQNNGV. The length of the CDR3 is 14 residues. Deletions cut 0 bases from V and 1 base from J, with 7 bases between. CDR3: CASSLEQGSYEQYF. The CDR3 DNA reads as TGTGCCAGCAGCTTAGAGCAGGGATCCTACGAGCAGTACTTC.

The J gene is TRBJ1-4, the V gene TRBV7-8; TRBD1 matches 8 bases. Germline assignment: CDR1 SGHVS and CDR2 FQNEAQ. The CDR3 length is 15 residues. The trim removed 5 bases at V and 6 bases at J, leaving 8 bases unmatched. The CDR3 is CASSQAGGADEKLFF. CDR3 coding DNA: TGTGCCAGCAGCCAGGCAGGGGGCGCGGATGAAAAACTGTTTTTT.

This chain connects TRBV11-2 to TRBJ2-1; 11 bases match TRBD1. The ends lost 0 bases at V and 3 bases at J; junction bases unmatched: 4. Looked up from germline, CDR1 is SGHAT and CDR2 is FQNNGV. This CDR3 spans 17 amino acids. CDR3 coding DNA: TGTGCCAGCAGCTTAGACCCGGGACAGGGGGACTACAATGAGCAGTTCTTC. Its protein is CASSLDPGQGDYNEQFF. Looking up the rest from reference TRBV11-2 and TRBJ2-1 gives the full variable domain: EAGVAQSPRYKIIEKRQSVAFWCNPISGHATLYWYQQILGQGPKLLIQFQNNGVVDDSQLPKDRFSAERLKGVDSTLKIQPAKLEDSAVYLCASSLDPGQGDYNEQFFGPGTRLTVL.

The chain joins TRBV18 to TRBJ1-1; TRBD1 might be the D (5 bases). The V gene's germline CDR1 is KGHSH and CDR2 LQKENI. V gave up 8 bases and J gave up 3 bases, with 13 bases separating them. This CDR3 is built from 13 residues. This CDR3 is CASLPGVDTEAFF. Written as DNA, the CDR3 is TGTGCCAGCCTACCGGGGGTGGACACTGAAGCTTTCTTT.

This chain uses TRBV19 with TRBJ2-7, with a tentative D call TRBD2 (5 bases). The CDR3 contains 15 residues. Germline V gives CDR1 LNHDA, CDR2 SQIVND (reference sequence). Trimming shortened V by 6 bases and J by 3 bases, and 18 bases separated the two germline ends. The CDR3 DNA follows: TGTGCCAGTAGGGACTCCGGACGGAAGAGCTACGAGCAGTACTTC. It codes for CASRDSGRKSYEQYF.

The gene calls are TRBV27 and TRBJ2-7; 10 bases agree with TRBD2. V was pared by 2 bases and J by 2 bases, with 9 bases of the junction left unmatched. The germline CDR1 and CDR2 sequences are MNHEY and SMNVEV (reference sequence). CDR3 size: 17 residues. In DNA, the CDR3 is TGTGCCAGCAGTTTAAGGGGGACTAGCGCGAGAACCTACGAGCAGTACTTC. Amino acid sequence: CASSLRGTSARTYEQYF.

J is TRBJ1-2 and V is TRBV18, with TRBD1 identical over 7 bases. Germline V CDR1 and CDR2: KGHSH, LQKENI. This CDR3 spans 13 amino acids. V was pared by 8 bases and J by 2 bases, with 5 bases of the junction left unmatched. The CDR3 sequence is CASASTGNYGYTF. The DNA of the CDR3 is TGTGCCAGCGCCTCGACAGGGAACTATGGCTACACCTTC.

The V gene is TRBV7-2, the J gene TRBJ1-3, with D tentatively TRBD1 (5 bases). Trimming cost V 0 bases and J 4 bases, with 16 bases left between them. Germline loops: CDR1 SGHTA, CDR2 FQGNSA. The CDR3 runs to 17 residues. CDR3 residues: CASSLARGPTPGNTIYF. CDR3 nucleotides: TGTGCCAGCAGCTTAGCGCGGGGCCCAACGCCCGGAAACACCATATATTTT.

The chain couples TRBV11-2 to TRBJ1-5; TRBD1 is a possible D gene (5 bases). CDR1 is SGHAT and CDR2 is FQNNGV in the germline V gene. V lost 5 bases to trimming and J lost 2 bases, with 16 bases between them. This CDR3 has 16 residues. In DNA form, the CDR3 reads TGTGCCAGCAGCCCCCGACCTGACAGTGGCAATCAGCCCCAGCATTTT. Residues: CASSPRPDSGNQPQHF.